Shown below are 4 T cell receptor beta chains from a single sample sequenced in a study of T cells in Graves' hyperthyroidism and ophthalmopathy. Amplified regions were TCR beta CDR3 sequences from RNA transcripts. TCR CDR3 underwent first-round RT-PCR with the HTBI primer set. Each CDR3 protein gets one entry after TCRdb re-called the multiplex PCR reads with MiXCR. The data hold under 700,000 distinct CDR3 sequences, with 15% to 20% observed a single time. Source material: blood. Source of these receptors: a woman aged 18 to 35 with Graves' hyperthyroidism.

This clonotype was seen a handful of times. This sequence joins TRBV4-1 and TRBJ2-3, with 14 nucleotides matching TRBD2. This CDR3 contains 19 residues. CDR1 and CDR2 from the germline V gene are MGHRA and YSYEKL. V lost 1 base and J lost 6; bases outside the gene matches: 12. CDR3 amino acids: CASSQASGTSGGSRDTQYF. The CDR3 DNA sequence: TGCGCCAGCAGCCAAGCTTCCGGGACTAGCGGGGGTTCACGGGATACGCAGTATTTT.

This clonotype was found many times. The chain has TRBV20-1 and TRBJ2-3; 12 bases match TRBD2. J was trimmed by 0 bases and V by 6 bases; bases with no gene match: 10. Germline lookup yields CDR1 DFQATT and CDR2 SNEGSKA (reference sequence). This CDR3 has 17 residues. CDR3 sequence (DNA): TGCAGTGCGAGACTAGCGGGAGAGCGCCCTAGCACAGATACGCAGTATTTT. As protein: CSARLAGERPSTDTQYF.

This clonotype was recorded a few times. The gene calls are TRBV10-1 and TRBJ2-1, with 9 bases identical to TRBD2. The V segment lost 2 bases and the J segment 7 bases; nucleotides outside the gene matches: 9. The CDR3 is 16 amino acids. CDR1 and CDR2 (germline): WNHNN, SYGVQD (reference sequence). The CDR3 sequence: CASSEQRTSERNEQFF. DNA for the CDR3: TGCGCCAGCAGTGAGCAACGGACTAGCGAGCGGAATGAGCAGTTCTTC.

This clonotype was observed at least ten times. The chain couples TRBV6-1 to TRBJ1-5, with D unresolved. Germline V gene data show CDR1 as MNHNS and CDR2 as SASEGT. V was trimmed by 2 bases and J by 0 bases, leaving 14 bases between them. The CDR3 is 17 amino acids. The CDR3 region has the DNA TGTGCCAGCAGTGAAAGGGCCGGGAGGTATAGCAATCAGCCCCAGCATTTT. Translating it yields CASSERAGRYSNQPQHF.